These 8 T cell receptor beta chains were all obtained from the same sample, sequenced in a study of OX40 agonist ivuxolimab in advanced cancers. TCRdb's table, derived via immunoSEQ multiplex PCR, lists solely in-frame clones and lacks some. The sample holds more than 50,000 clones; roughly 84% are singletons and the top ten take under 6%. The sample in question was CD4+ or CD8+ T cells sorted from blood, obtained in a trial of the OX40 agonist ivuxolimab. These receptors all stem from an adult with an advanced solid tumor such as melanoma, head and neck, liver or kidney cancer.

The chain couples TRBV4-1 to TRBJ2-1; D ambiguous. The V and J ends lost 1 base and 0 bases respectively, with 7 bases between them. CDR3 length: 15 amino acids. Germline loops: CDR1 MGHRA, CDR2 YSYEKL. CDR3 residues: CASSQAISSYNEQFF. CDR3 nucleotide sequence: TGCGCCAGCAGCCAAGCCATTAGCTCCTACAATGAGCAGTTCTTC.

The V and J genes are TRBV18 and TRBJ1-1; possibly TRBD1 for D (5 bases). Trimming left V 3 bases short and J 5 bases short, with 13 bases between. CDR3 size: 14 residues. Per the germline V gene, CDR1 is KGHSH and CDR2 is LQKENI. Here the CDR3 DNA reads TGTGCCAGCTCACCTGCCAGGGTGTTGACTGAAGCTTTCTTT. Translation: CASSPARVLTEAFF. Full variable domain (remainder filled in from reference TRBV18 and TRBJ1-1): NAGVMQNPRHLVRRRGQEARLRCSPMKGHSHVYWYRQLPEEGLKFMVYLQKENIIDESGMPKERFSAEFPKEGPSILRIQQVVRGDSAAYFCASSPARVLTEAFFGQGTRLTVV.

The J gene is TRBJ2-1, the V gene TRBV28; TRBD1 might be the D (6 bases). Germline CDR1 MDHEN, CDR2 SYDVKM. The CDR3 runs to 19 residues. With 6 bases removed from V and 4 bases from J, the gap between germline ends came to 28 bases. CDR3 bases: TGTGCCAGCAGCTCAACCCTGGGGGCGCAAGGTTGGACATACAATGAGCAGTTCTTC. Protein product: CASSSTLGAQGWTYNEQFF.

The rearrangement links TRBV19 to TRBJ1-1; D gene ambiguous. From germline, CDR1 is LNHDA and CDR2 SQIVND (reference sequence). The CDR3 runs 16 residues. The V gene lost 1 base and the J gene lost 0 bases, with 12 bases spanning the gap. This chain's CDR3 is CASSIGAEVMNTEAFF. In nucleotides, the CDR3 is TGTGCCAGTAGTATAGGGGCCGAGGTAATGAACACTGAAGCTTTCTTT.

The chain uses TRBV27 and TRBJ1-2; possible D gene TRBD1, 6 bases. The CDR3 is 14 amino acids. Germline assignment: CDR1 MNHEY and CDR2 SMNVEV (reference sequence). Trimming shortened V by 2 bases and J by 8 bases, and 15 bases separated the two germline ends. The CDR3 loop reads CASSLIQGTGGYTF. CDR3 coding DNA: TGTGCCAGCAGTTTAATTCAGGGGACGGGGGGCTACACCTTC.

This clone was seen a single time. The rearrangement links TRBV19 to TRBJ2-3; 10 bases agree with TRBD2. Germline values: CDR1 LNHDA, CDR2 SQIVND (reference sequence). V lost 4 bases, J lost 2 bases, and 6 bases stayed unmatched. The CDR3 length is 16 residues. The CDR3 is CASSKTLAGYTDTQYF. CDR3 nucleotide sequence: TGTGCCAGTAGTAAAACACTAGCGGGATACACAGATACGCAGTATTTT.

Notes on this clone: One junction end disagrees with the germline gene, perhaps due to a read error. The rearrangement joins TRBV5-4 to TRBJ2-2; unclear D gene. This CDR3 is 14 amino acids long. Looked up from germline, CDR1 is SGHNT and CDR2 is YYREEE (reference sequence). The chain's CDR3 is CASSLDLGTGELFF. The CDR3 bases are TGTGCCAGCAGTTTGGATTTGGGCACCGGGGAGCTGTTTTTT. Complete variable domain (other parts from reference TRBV5-4 and TRBJ2-2): ETGVTQSPTHLIKTRGQQVTLRCSSQSGHNTVSWYQQALGQGPQFIFQYYREEENGRGNFPPRFSGLQFPNYSSELNVNALELDDSALYLCASSLDLGTGELFFGEGSRLTVL.

The chain recombines TRBV7-9 with TRBJ2-1; D is uncertain. Germline CDR1 and CDR2: SEHNR and FQNEAQ (reference sequence). The V gene lost 5 bases and the J gene lost 5 bases, with 19 bases spanning the gap. This CDR3 spans 16 amino acids. CDR3 residues: CASSLSPATTHNEQFF. Written as DNA, the CDR3 is TGTGCCAGCAGCCTCAGTCCAGCGACAACCCACAATGAGCAGTTCTTC.